The 22 T cell receptor beta chains given below trace back to one sample, sequenced in a study of shared clonotypes between healthy human individuals. Terminally differentiated effector memory CD45RA+ cells were excluded by CCR7 positive selection of CD45RO-negative cells. Sequenced by immunoSEQ multiplex PCR; TCRdb stores in-frame clones only, minus some. Of 550,000 to 750,000 clones in the sample, about 90% were seen once. Material: naive CD8+ T cells sorted from blood. The receptors originated from a man aged 25-45 years in good health.

The chain is built from TRBV5-1 and TRBJ2-3, with D unresolved. V was shortened by 4 bases and J by 7 bases, with 7 bases between the two germline ends. The CDR3 is 11 amino acids. Looked up from germline, CDR1 is SGHRS and CDR2 is YFSETQ. As DNA, the CDR3 is TGCGCCAGCAGCCCAGATAATACGCAGTATTTT. Translation gives CASSPDNTQYF.

As to this clone: The sample holds other DNA sequences that translate to the same CDR3. The gene calls are TRBV9 and TRBJ2-5; D not resolved. The CDR3 loop spans 13 amino acids. The germline CDR1 and CDR2 sequences are SGDLS and YYNGEE. The ends were cut back, 0 bases at V and 3 bases at J, with 6 bases in the middle. The CDR3 spells CASSVDGEETQYF. As DNA, the CDR3 is TGTGCCAGCAGCGTAGACGGAGAAGAGACCCAGTACTTC.

This rearrangement joins TRBV7-2 to TRBJ2-7; D ambiguous. The V end lost 0 bases, the J end lost 0 bases, and 6 bases lay between the germline ends. This CDR3 contains 14 residues. Germline V gene data show CDR1 as SGHTA and CDR2 as FQGNSA. This chain's CDR3 is CASSLADDSYEQYF. The CDR3, as DNA: TGTGCCAGCAGCTTAGCGGACGACTCCTACGAGCAGTACTTC.

The rearrangement links TRBV7-6 to TRBJ1-5, with D tentatively TRBD1 (5 bases). The CDR3 is 13 amino acids. From germline, CDR1 is SGHVS and CDR2 FNYEAQ. V lost 4 bases and J 5 bases, leaving 9 bases between the germline ends. CDR3 protein: CASSSGGHQPQHF. CDR3 nucleotides: TGTGCCAGCAGCTCCGGGGGACATCAGCCCCAGCATTTT.

The chain uses TRBV5-1 and TRBJ1-1, with a weak D call TRBD1 (5 bases). With 0 bases removed from V and 3 bases from J, the gap between germline ends came to 12 bases. In germline, CDR1 is SGHRS, CDR2 YFSETQ. This CDR3 comprises 15 residues. CDR3 DNA: TGCGCCAGCAGCTTGGGCGGGGGGTCGCACACTGAAGCTTTCTTT. Its translation: CASSLGGGSHTEAFF. Full variable domain (outside the CDR3, taken from reference TRBV5-1 and TRBJ1-1): KAGVTQTPRYLIKTRGQQVTLSCSPISGHRSVSWYQQTPGQGLQFLFEYFSETQRNKGNFPGRFSGRQFSNSRSEMNVSTLELGDSALYLCASSLGGGSHTEAFFGQGTRLTVV.

This clone was seen only a few times. The J gene is TRBJ2-7, the V gene TRBV29-1; D unclear. CDR1 and CDR2 (germline): SQVTM, ANQGSEA. Trimming removed 4 bases at V and 0 bases at J, with 7 bases between. The CDR3 contains 12 residues. CDR3 sequence (DNA): TGCAGCGTTGGAGCTTCCTCCTACGAGCAGTACTTC. As protein: CSVGASSYEQYF.

A few counts support this clone. This rearrangement joins TRBV4-1 to TRBJ2-1, with 8 nucleotides matching TRBD2. Looked up from germline, CDR1 is MGHRA and CDR2 is YSYEKL. After removal of 2 bases from V and 7 bases from J, the junction contained 16 bases not matched to a gene. This CDR3 has 18 amino acids. The CDR3 bases are TGCGCCAGCAGCCAATTACAGACAAAGCGGGAGAGTAGAAATGAGCAGTTCTTC. Translation gives CASSQLQTKRESRNEQFF.

The chain combines TRBV19 with TRBJ2-7, with D tentatively TRBD1 (6 bases). The germline V and J ends were trimmed by 9 bases and 1 base, with 13 bases remaining between them. There are 13 residues in the CDR3. Per germline, CDR1 LNHDA and CDR2 SQIVND (reference sequence). CDR3 loop: CASGDTLSYEQYF. CDR3 DNA sequence: TGTGCCAGCGGGGACACCCTTTCCTACGAGCAGTACTTC.

The V and J genes are TRBV4-1 and TRBJ2-1; D perhaps matches TRBD1 (6 bases). The CDR3 extends over 13 amino acids. Trimming took off 5 bases at V and 6 bases at J, with 11 bases between the two ends. Germline V gives CDR1 MGHRA, CDR2 YSYEKL. DNA for the CDR3: TGCGCCAGCAGCTCCCGACAGGCCAATGAGCAGTTCTTC. It is translated as CASSSRQANEQFF.

The chain employs TRBV28 and TRBJ2-3, with D uncertain. This CDR3 comprises 15 residues. V lost 4 bases and J 2 bases, leaving 13 bases between the germline ends. Germline V gene data show CDR1 as MDHEN and CDR2 as SYDVKM. For the CDR3, the DNA is TGTGCCAGCAGTTCTCTCCGGCGCAACACAGATACGCAGTATTTT. It yields the protein CASSSLRRNTDTQYF.

The gene calls are TRBV4-3 and TRBJ1-1; D possibly corresponds to TRBD1 (6 bases). The CDR3 extends over 16 amino acids. V lost 3 bases, J lost 3 bases, and 17 bases lay in between. Germline V gene data show CDR1 as LGHNA and CDR2 as YSLEER. The CDR3 region has the DNA TGCGCCAGCAGCCAGACAGGAGGGGTATGGTACACTGAAGCTTTCTTT. Translated: CASSQTGGVWYTEAFF.

The chain combines TRBV7-6 with TRBJ2-7; D possibly matches TRBD1 or TRBD2 (5 bases each). Deletions cut 5 bases from V and 3 bases from J, with 14 bases between. Germline lookup yields CDR1 SGHVS and CDR2 FNYEAQ. This CDR3 spans 14 amino acids. This CDR3 is CASSPRDGDYEQYF. Here the CDR3 DNA reads TGTGCCAGCAGCCCGAGGGACGGAGACTACGAGCAGTACTTC.

V gene TRBV10-2 combines with J gene TRBJ2-3, with D perhaps TRBD1 (8 bases). Trimming pared 8 bases from V and 1 base from J, leaving 16 bases between. There are 15 residues in the CDR3. Germline V lookup: CDR1 WSHSY, CDR2 SAAADI. Written as DNA, the CDR3 is TGCGCCAGCGCCAGCGGGACAGGAGGCACAGATACGCAGTATTTT. Its protein product is CASASGTGGTDTQYF.

This rearrangement joins TRBV6-5 to TRBJ2-5; 10 bases are a match to TRBD1. CDR1 and CDR2 from the germline V gene are MNHEY and SVGAGI. Trimming cost V 5 bases and J 4 bases; bases outside gene matches: 7. This CDR3 is 15 amino acids long. Here the CDR3 reads CASSTGQGSGETQYF. The CDR3 DNA reads TGTGCCAGCAGTACGGGACAGGGGTCGGGAGAGACCCAGTACTTC.

The chain combines TRBV27 with TRBJ2-2, with D perhaps matching TRBD2 (6 bases). Germline assignment: CDR1 MNHEY and CDR2 SMNVEV (reference sequence). The CDR3 length is 14 residues. V was trimmed by 6 bases and J by 4 bases, leaving 12 bases between them. CDR3 protein: CASRGDFPTGELFF. The CDR3 bases are TGTGCCAGCAGGGGGGACTTCCCCACCGGGGAGCTGTTTTTT.

The genes are TRBV7-9 and TRBJ2-1, with unresolved D. The CDR3 is made up of 12 amino acids. From germline, CDR1 is SEHNR and CDR2 FQNEAQ (reference sequence). V shed 6 bases and J shed 1 base, with 4 bases lying between them. The CDR3 DNA reads TGTGCCAGCAGGGGGTCCTACAATGAGCAGTTCTTC. This gives the protein CASRGSYNEQFF.

The J gene is TRBJ2-7, the V gene TRBV4-1, with 10 positions matching TRBD2. Germline loops: CDR1 MGHRA, CDR2 YSYEKL. The ends lost 1 base at V and 2 bases at J; junction bases unmatched: 5. CDR3 length: 16 amino acids. The CDR3 loop is CASSQVLAGSTYEQYF. CDR3 coding DNA: TGCGCCAGCAGCCAAGTACTAGCGGGAAGTACCTACGAGCAGTACTTC.

Details on this clone: Other DNA sequences in this sample translate to the same CDR3. The chain uses TRBV28 and TRBJ2-7; D remains unclear. V shed 3 bases and J shed 0 bases, with 12 bases lying between them. There are 15 residues in the CDR3. Looked up from germline, CDR1 is MDHEN and CDR2 is SYDVKM. Here the CDR3 DNA reads TGTGCCAGCAGTTTTCGAGGACGGACCTCCTACGAGCAGTACTTC. As protein: CASSFRGRTSYEQYF.

Comments on this clone: Other DNA sequences from this sample encode an identical CDR3 as well. This chain uses TRBV19 with TRBJ2-5, with D unclear. The V gene lost 3 bases and the J gene lost 5 bases, with 10 bases spanning the gap. The CDR3 is 13 residues long. Germline CDR1 and CDR2: LNHDA and SQIVND (reference sequence). The CDR3 DNA reads TGTGCCAGTAGTATCATCCTGGAGGAGACCCAGTACTTC. Residues: CASSIILEETQYF.

CDR3 nucleotides: TGTGCCAGCAGCTTTGGACTTTCCTCGGGATCCTACAATGAGCAGTTCTTC. Protein sequence: CASSFGLSSGSYNEQFF. The chain employs TRBV28 and TRBJ2-1; D perhaps matches TRBD2 (5 bases). V was pared by 6 bases and J by 1 base, with 19 bases between. CDR1 MDHEN and CDR2 SYDVKM come from the germline V gene. This CDR3 region has 17 residues.

J is TRBJ1-4 and V is TRBV7-2; D not certain. The CDR3 has 12 residues. Trimming removed 4 bases from V and 5 bases from J, with 5 bases in between. Germline loops: CDR1 SGHTA, CDR2 FQGNSA. The CDR3 is CASSSRNEKLFF. As DNA, the CDR3 is TGTGCCAGCAGCTCCCGGAATGAAAAACTGTTTTTT.

The chain uses TRBV6-4 and TRBJ1-5; the match to TRBD1 covers 8 bases. This CDR3 region has 19 residues. V gave up 4 bases and J gave up 0 bases; unmatched junction bases: 14. In germline, CDR1 is MRHNA, CDR2 SNTAGT. DNA for the CDR3: TGTGCCAGCAGTGGCCCGGACAGGGAGGTGGAGGGTAGCAATCAGCCCCAGCATTTT. Translated: CASSGPDREVEGSNQPQHF.